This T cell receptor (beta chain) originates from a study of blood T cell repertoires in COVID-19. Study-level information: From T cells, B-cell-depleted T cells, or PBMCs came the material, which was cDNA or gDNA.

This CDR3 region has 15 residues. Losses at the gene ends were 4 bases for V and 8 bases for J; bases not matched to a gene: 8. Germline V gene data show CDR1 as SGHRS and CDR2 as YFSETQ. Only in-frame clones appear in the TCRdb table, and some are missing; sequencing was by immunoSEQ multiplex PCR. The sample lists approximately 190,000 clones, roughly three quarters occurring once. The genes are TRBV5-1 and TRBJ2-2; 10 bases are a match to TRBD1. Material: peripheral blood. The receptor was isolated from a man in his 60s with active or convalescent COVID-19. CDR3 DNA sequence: TGCGCCAGCAGCCTTCGACAGGGGGCGAAAGGGGAGCTGTTTTTT. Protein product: CASSLRQGAKGELFF.